This T cell receptor beta chain was profiled in a study of blood T cell repertoires in COVID-19. Whole-study context: The samples span acute and convalescent COVID-19 from the United States, Italy and Spain. T cells, B-cell-depleted T cells, or PBMCs supplied cDNA or gDNA.

The assay was immunoSEQ multiplex PCR, and TCRdb's table has in-frame clones only and misses some. The sample lists about 150,000 clones, around 83% occurring once. The ends lost 4 bases at V and 7 bases at J; junction bases unmatched: 5. Germline V CDR1 and CDR2: LGHDT, YNNKEL (reference sequence). This CDR3 region has 15 residues. The Seattle patients, enrolled during active infection, were followed longitudinally. The chain recombines TRBV3-1 (or the pseudogene TRBV3-2) with TRBJ1-6; TRBD1 agrees at 9 bases. Sequenced sample: peripheral blood. The origin of this receptor is an older woman with COVID-19, enrolled during active disease. CDR3 loop: CASSLSTGGNSPLHF. CDR3 nucleotides: TGTGCCAGCAGCCTATCGACAGGGGGAAATTCACCCCTCCACTTT.